This T cell receptor beta chain came from a study of technical replicates of blood from a handful of donors. Assay used: immunoSEQ multiplex PCR; TCRdb lists only in-frame clones, some missing. The sample has 90,000 to 100,000 clones; roughly 94% are singletons. Material: T cells isolated from PBMCs. This clonotype was obtained from a human donor in good health.

The chain's CDR3 is CASSLSRVQETQYF. The CDR3 DNA is TGTGCCAGCAGCTTGAGCAGGGTACAAGAGACCCAGTACTTC. V is TRBV7-2 and J is TRBJ2-5, with D maybe TRBD1 (5 bases). V was trimmed by 3 bases and J by 2 bases, leaving 10 bases between them. CDR1 and CDR2 (germline): SGHTA, FQGNSA. CDR3 length: 14 amino acids.